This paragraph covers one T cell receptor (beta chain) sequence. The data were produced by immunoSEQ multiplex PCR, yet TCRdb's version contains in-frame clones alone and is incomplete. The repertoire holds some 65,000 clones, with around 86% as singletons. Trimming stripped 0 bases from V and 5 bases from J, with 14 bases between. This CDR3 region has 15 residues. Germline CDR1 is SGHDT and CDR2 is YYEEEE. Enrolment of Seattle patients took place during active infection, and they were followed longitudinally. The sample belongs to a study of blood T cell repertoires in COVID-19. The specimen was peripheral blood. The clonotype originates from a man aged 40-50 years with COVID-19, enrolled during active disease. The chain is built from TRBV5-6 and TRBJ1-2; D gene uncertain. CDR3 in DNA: TGTGCCAGCAGCTTGGTCGGTCCGGGAGATTATGGCTACACCTTC. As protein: CASSLVGPGDYGYTF.